Described below is a single TCR beta chain sequence and its context. How the authors handled the data: For nucleated cells, counts were estimated from reference gene primer amplification. This table comes from immunoSEQ multiplex PCR, and its TCRdb copy is limited to in-frame clones, with some not included. The V and J calls and the clone size are those of that table, but D and trimming were determined from the DNA. The repertoire holds 200,000 to 250,000 clones, with 88% as singletons. This CDR3 contains 15 residues. Trimming cost V 1 base and J 4 bases; bases outside gene matches: 4. The germline V gene encodes CDR1 LGHDT and CDR2 YNNKEL (reference sequence). This sample stems from a study of blood T cell repertoires in COVID-19. Turning to the study itself: Sources were T cells, B-cell-depleted T cells, or PBMCs; the material itself was cDNA or gDNA.

Sequenced sample: peripheral blood. The rearrangement uses TRBV3-1 (or the pseudogene TRBV3-2) and TRBJ1-5; 7 bases align to TRBD1. The clonotype originates from a woman aged 60-75 years with acute or convalescent COVID-19. This chain's CDR3 is CASSQGGTVNQPQHF. For the CDR3, the DNA is TGTGCCAGCAGCCAAGGAGGGACAGTAAATCAGCCCCAGCATTTT.